This TCR beta chain was sequenced for a study of tissue T cells after allogeneic stem cell transplantation. Study-wide findings and caveats: Some tissue clones might be persisting host cells; their alloreactivity or antigen specificity was not determined. Shared clones across patients were few; motif clustering revealed tissue-specific shared signatures. Blood and spleen captured only part of the tissue TCR repertoire.

This sample's time point: mouse harvest day 7 after allogeneic transplant. Tail vein injection delivered 10^7 T-cell-depleted bone marrow cells and 10^6 splenic CD5+ T cells. Of note for this clone: Its matching antigen is unknown. The gene names here belong to mouse.

Sequencing was performed with immunoSEQ multiplex PCR; in TCRdb, only in-frame clones are kept and a portion is missing. The table lists approximately 6,200 clones, roughly half of them singletons. Sequencing was carried out using skin. The clonotype comes from a female BALB/c mouse given C57BL/6 T cells with graft-versus-host disease after an allogeneic hematopoietic cell transplant.

The sequenced CDR3 bases are TGTGCCAGCAGTCTGTCGACAGGGGCTGGAAATACGCTCTAT. Amino acids: CASSLSTGAGNTLY. The CDR3 in full is CASSLSTGAGNTLYF. The rearrangement joins TRBV26 to TRBJ1-3; TRBD1 aligns across 8 bases. The missing CDR3 end, 1 residue past where the read stops, is filled in from the germline J gene. The CDR3 extends over 15 amino acids. Germline CDR1 KGHPV, CDR2 FQNQEV (reference sequence). V was pared by 0 bases and J by 2 bases, with 0 bases of the junction left unmatched.